Only one count was recorded for the clone carrying this T cell receptor (beta chain). The sample originates from a study of control samples from healthy donors and cancer patients. V was clipped by 2 bases and J by 6 bases, with 10 bases between them. Germline CDR1 reads LGHNT; CDR2 reads FRNRAP. CDR3 length: 13 residues. Sequencing was performed with immunoSEQ multiplex PCR; in TCRdb, only in-frame clones are kept and a portion is missing. This sample has about 94,000 clones, with around 83% found just once. The sample taken for sequencing was blood. The sequence was obtained from a woman aged 45 to 65 in good health. The chain employs TRBV12-5 and TRBJ1-1; TRBD1 might be the D (5 bases). CDR3 protein: CASGLPGSSEAFF. As DNA, the CDR3 is TGTGCTAGTGGTTTGCCAGGGAGTTCTGAAGCTTTCTTT.